This TCR beta chain was recovered during a study of blood T cells in healthy people across ages (dated by TCRdb to the mid-2010s). In the study overall: In model experiments, template switching captured about one uniquely barcoded TCR beta cDNA molecule for every two T cells. Using deep sequencing normalized with unique cDNA molecular identifiers, the study measured how TCR beta repertoire diversity changes with age. Donors were grouped into four age groups: young (average roughly 16 years), middle-aged (over 35), aged (about 60) and long-lived (approximately 75). Two additional independent replicas of 1 million unique cDNA reads from the same blood draw were analyzed for two donors (one aged 18 to 29 and one aged 80 or older). Overall results and qualifications from the work: Observed TCR beta diversity per million T cells fell roughly linearly with age, and a significant reduction was already apparent by age around 40. The percentage of naive T cells measured by flow cytometry correlated strongly with observed TCR beta diversity. Compared with the aged group, the long-lived group had more naive CD4+ T cells, fewer expanded clones and increased TCR diversity, suggesting age selection. Estimates of total diversity based on one million sequenced T cells were considered lower bounds and underestimates. Because profiling used bulk unsorted PBMCs, naive and antigen-experienced compartments could not be compared conclusively. The CMV infection status of donors was not known, potentially confounding age-related changes in expanded clonotypes.

Library preparation was by 5' RACE. Instrument used: Illumina HiSeq 2500. A second PCR of about 6 to 11 cycles was run with a J-beta primer mix and a sample-barcoded 5' primer. A unique molecular identifier was introduced onto each TCR beta cDNA molecule by a template-switch 5' adaptor carrying 12 random nucleotides. Each sample yielded at least 2.5 million CDR3-containing paired-end reads. First-strand cDNA was synthesized from all RNA with the Mint cDNA synthesis kit, primed by a TRBC-specific oligonucleotide. After uracil-DNA glycosylase treatment, a first 18-cycle PCR used universal primers M1SS and BC2_uni_R on all cDNA. The authors' pipeline ran thus. For normalization, 1 million high-quality reads were randomly selected from each sample, with every read carrying a distinct molecular identifier. Reads sharing molecular identifiers were discarded rather than binned into consensus sequences. CDR3 identification, clonotype clustering and error correction used MiTCR with a Q25 quality threshold and the strictest error-elimination algorithm. A nonparametric unseen species model using Euler transformation provided a lower-bound estimate of total TCR beta diversity. In TCRdb, the public reads were trimmed at Q25 with fastp and aligned with MiXCR, with productive beta chains retained. Each entry is one CDR3 protein sequence, shown with its most common DNA and genes. V and J calls and clone size were set by TCRdb, not the authors. This sample gives more than 900,000 distinct CDR3 sequences in total; approximately 25% of them show up just once. The ten top clones hold approximately 0.75% of the sample.

With respect to this clonotype: What antigen it recognizes has not been identified. No much larger clonotype is one base removed from it; base qualities were not supplied.

The donors were roughly 40 Caucasian individuals from Russia, aged roughly 6 to 100 years, who were systemically healthy. Each donor gave roughly 11 milliliters of peripheral blood, drawn into EDTA-treated Vacutainer tubes. Ficoll-Paque density-gradient centrifugation was used to isolate PBMCs, with at least 6 million per sample. Total RNA was extracted from PBMCs with Trizol reagent, with at least 6 micrograms obtained per sample. The percentages of naive CD45RAhigh/CD27high T cells were determined by flow cytometry on a PBMC aliquot from every donor. From its cysteine to its phenylalanine, the CDR3 spans 14 amino acids. Only the CDR3 DNA stays, 42 bases, in frame from base 1. Taken from the germline V gene, the CDR1 and CDR2 loops are MNHEY and SVGEGT. The junction shows trimming of 2 bases on V and 1 base on J, plus 9 bases between the germline ends. The same data also went into a second study, on T cells of mothers and their children. Reported in the second study: The donors were nine systemically healthy Caucasian individuals, made up of three mothers and their six children. cDNA synthesis used all of the extracted RNA, with 1.5 ug of RNA in each 15 ul reaction. In the second PCR, the M1S primer introduced both the sample barcodes and 2-4 random nucleotides. Over 8.5 million TCR beta CDR3 reads came from each mother, compared with some 3 million reads from each child. TCR recombination output is similarly shaped by thymic selection in related and unrelated pairs, with a minor effect exerted by inherited differences. Normalized repertoire overlap was always slightly but never significantly higher in related than unrelated mother-child pairs. With a sensitivity of about 100 clones per million clonotypes, no persistent microchimeric T cell clones were detected. Deep NGS was used in the study to compare the TCR beta repertoires of mothers and children and to look for features that separate related mother-child pairs from unrelated individuals. Mothers averaged around 40 +/- 4 years of age and children averaged about 10 +/- 4 years. After adapters were ligated using NEBNext reagents, the libraries underwent 100+100 nt paired-end sequencing on an Illumina HiSeq 2000. To avoid cross-contamination, the mother libraries and the child libraries were prepared a month apart and sequenced in separate runs. For each donor, between roughly 450,000 and 2,100,000 distinct TCR beta clonotypes were identified. Naive TCR beta clonotypes were estimated from low-frequency clonotypes matched to each donor's FACS-determined naive share, without sorting.

The V and J segments used are TRBV6-2 or TRBV6-3 and TRBJ2-7; the D segment could be TRBD1, given 6 matching bases. Sequenced: blood. This receptor was identified in a girl aged 2-10 years in good health. The DNA sequence reads TGTGCCAGCAGTTACCACGGACAGTCCTACGAGCAGTACTTC. Translated, it reads CASSYHGQSYEQYF.